A selection of T cell receptor beta chains follows, all from one sample in a study of shared clonotypes between healthy human individuals. Using immunoSEQ multiplex PCR, the repertoire was profiled, and TCRdb retains in-frame clones only, with some absent. In the table there are around 1,900,000 clones, roughly 93% of which are singletons. The sequenced sample consisted of naive CD8+ T cells from PBMCs. These receptor sequences come from a man younger than 30 in good health. Some clones in this sample may be carry-over from other donors' samples. The CDR3 runs from the conserved cysteine through the conserved F or W. A D gene is named only where the DNA matches it firmly. Not every row has a clone size; where given, it reads once, few, many or a size class.

clone size,CDR3 length,D gene,V gene,J gene,CDR3 protein,CDR3 DNA
NA,14,NA,TRBV6-5,TRBJ2-2,CASRAFRNTGELFF,TGTGCCAGCAGAGCCTTTCGGAACACCGGGGAGCTGTTTTTT
NA,13,NA,TRBV7-9,TRBJ2-7,CASSLIDVYEQYF,TGTGCCAGCAGCCTAATCGACGTCTACGAGCAGTACTTC
NA,15,TRBD1,TRBV9,TRBJ1-5,CASSNDRDPNQPQHF,TGTGCCAGCAGCAACGACAGGGACCCCAATCAGCCCCAGCATTTT
NA,17,TRBD2,TRBV7-8,TRBJ2-1,CASSSIGGGSSYNEQFF,TGTGCCAGCAGCTCCATCGGGGGGGGAAGCTCCTACAATGAGCAGTTCTTC
NA,13,NA,TRBV27,TRBJ1-5,CASSLRVGQPQHF,TGTGCCAGCAGCCTCAGGGTAGGTCAGCCCCAGCATTTT
NA,14,NA,TRBV6-5,TRBJ1-5,CASRPGYSNQPQHF,TGTGCCAGCAGACCAGGATATAGCAATCAGCCCCAGCATTTT
NA,17,TRBD1,TRBV14,TRBJ2-1,CASSLRQGPKFGNEQFF,TGTGCCAGCAGCCTTAGACAGGGGCCTAAGTTTGGCAATGAGCAGTTCTTC
NA,17,NA,TRBV28,TRBJ2-5,CASSHPLGVGRQETQYF,TGTGCCAGCAGTCACCCCCTAGGGGTCGGTAGACAAGAGACCCAGTACTTC
NA,15,NA,TRBV28,TRBJ2-3,CASTEAQFSPESQYF,TGTGCCAGCACGGAGGCACAGTTCTCGCCGGAATCGCAGTATTTT
NA,16,NA,TRBV5-4,TRBJ2-3,CASSLQAAWGTDTQYF,TGTGCCAGCAGCTTGCAGGCAGCCTGGGGCACAGATACGCAGTATTTT
NA,18,TRBD2,TRBV27,TRBJ2-7,CASSRGTSGRQHSYEQYF,TGTGCCAGCAGCCGAGGGACTAGCGGGAGGCAACACTCCTACGAGCAGTACTTC
NA,12,NA,TRBV29-1,TRBJ2-1,CSVVPGGYEQFF,TGCAGCGTTGTCCCTGGCGGCTATGAGCAGTTCTTC
NA,13,NA,TRBV18,TRBJ1-1,CANNLGGGTEAFF,TGTGCCAACAACTTAGGGGGGGGCACTGAAGCTTTCTTT
NA,15,NA,TRBV12-5,TRBJ1-1,CASGLNPRGNTEAFF,TGTGCTAGTGGTTTGAACCCCAGGGGAAACACTGAAGCTTTCTTT
NA,17,TRBD1,TRBV27,TRBJ2-1,CASSLLQRDRGYNEQFF,TGTGCCAGCAGTTTACTCCAAAGGGACAGGGGGTACAATGAGCAGTTCTTC
NA,14,NA,TRBV6-1,TRBJ2-7,CASSDGTSGYEQYF,TGTGCCAGCAGCGACGGGACCTCGGGCTACGAGCAGTACTTC
NA,15,TRBD2,TRBV7-3,TRBJ2-1,CASSLTGLANNEQFF,TGTGCCAGCAGCTTAACGGGACTAGCGAACAATGAGCAGTTCTTC
NA,14,TRBD1,TRBV29-1,TRBJ2-2,CSATGQRNTGELFF,TGCAGCGCGACGGGACAGAGGAACACCGGGGAGCTGTTTTTT
NA,13,NA,TRBV2,TRBJ2-7,CASSAGNLYEQYF,TGTGCCAGCAGTGCGGGAAATCTTTACGAGCAGTACTTC
NA,20,TRBD2,TRBV9,TRBJ2-1,CASSVVGDTSGPDSYNEQFF,TGTGCCAGCAGCGTAGTTGGGGACACTAGCGGACCCGACTCCTACAATGAGCAGTTCTTC
NA,13,NA,TRBV19,TRBJ2-7,CASSPDGPYEQYF,TGTGCCAGTAGTCCCGACGGACCCTACGAGCAGTACTTC
NA,13,TRBD1,TRBV7-9,TRBJ2-5,CASKTGAEETQYF,TGTGCCAGTAAAACAGGGGCGGAAGAGACCCAGTACTTC
once,15,NA,TRBV7-8,TRBJ1-1,CASSRKGTLNTEAFF,TGTGCCAGCAGCCGAAAGGGGACACTGAACACTGAAGCTTTCTTT
NA,13,NA,TRBV28,TRBJ2-5,CASRVPGEETQYF,TGTGCCAGCAGGGTACCTGGGGAGGAGACCCAGTACTTC
NA,14,NA,TRBV5-1,TRBJ2-7,CASSLVLGGAEQYF,TGCGCCAGCAGCTTGGTATTAGGAGGGGCCGAGCAGTACTTC
NA,11,NA,TRBV10-2,TRBJ2-7,CASSEGGEQYF,TGCGCCAGCAGTGAGGGAGGCGAGCAGTACTTC
NA,14,TRBD2,TRBV28,TRBJ2-6,CASGGDSGANVLTF,TGTGCCAGCGGGGGGGACTCTGGGGCCAACGTCCTGACTTTC
NA,16,NA,TRBV5-1,TRBJ2-7,CASSLETSLSNDEQYF,TGCGCCAGCAGCTTGGAAACGTCACTCTCTAACGACGAGCAGTACTTC
NA,15,TRBD1,TRBV28,TRBJ1-2,CASSFGTGSLYGYTF,TGTGCCAGCAGTTTTGGGACAGGCTCCCTCTATGGCTACACCTTC
NA,18,TRBD1,TRBV29-1,TRBJ2-3,CSVEVGYYGQGGTDTQYF,TGCAGCGTTGAAGTAGGGTACTACGGACAGGGGGGAACAGATACGCAGTATTTT
once,14,TRBD1,TRBV25-1,TRBJ1-5,CASALQGANQPQHF,TGTGCCAGCGCTCTACAGGGGGCGAATCAGCCCCAGCATTTT
NA,16,TRBD2,TRBV28,TRBJ2-7,CASSLPRLAESYEQYF,TGTGCCAGCAGTTTACCGCGACTAGCGGAAAGCTACGAGCAGTACTTC
NA,17,TRBD1,TRBV10-1,TRBJ1-4,CASSDRGDYTANEKLFF,TGCGCCAGCAGTGACAGGGGGGACTATACGGCTAATGAAAAACTGTTTTTT